This TCR beta chain originates from a study of response to subunit inactivated influenza vaccine. TCRdb re-analysed the RT-PCR reads in MiXCR, keeping a single row per CDR3 protein. Counted here are 150,000 to 200,000 distinct CDR3 sequences, 12% occurring once; the ten biggest clones make up 25% to 30%. The CDR3 runs to 15 residues. J lost 8 bases, V lost 6 bases, and 9 bases had no gene match. The germline V gene encodes CDR1 MRHNA and CDR2 SNTAGT. In this sample, this clonotype turned up a few times. This sample was also put to use in a study of T cells expressing NK-cell markers. As that report states: cDNA encoding TCR beta was synthesized via 5'RACE template switching incorporating UMIs. The contribution of dominant NKG2C+ clonotypes to CD8+ T cells in about 6 donors was about 1.0-8%.

The input for sequencing was CD8+ T cells sorted from PBMCs, taken about 11 days after vaccination. The rearrangement joins TRBV6-4 to TRBJ2-1; TRBD2 matches 11 bases. This sequence originates from a man aged 50 to 60 who received an inactivated influenza vaccine. CDR3 sequence: CASSLTSGDSDEQFF. CDR3 DNA sequence: TGTGCCAGCAGCCTGACTAGCGGGGATTCGGATGAGCAGTTCTTC.